Each of the 22 T cell receptor beta chains below was sequenced from the same sample in a study of T cells expressing NK-cell markers. TCRdb re-analyzed the 5' RACE reads; it lists each CDR3 protein once, without DNA. Its table lists about 430,000 distinct CDR3 sequences. The specimen was blood T cells: a sorted CD56 or NKG2C T cell subset, CD4+ or CD8+ T cells, or bulk PBMC T cells (not recorded which). The receptors stem from a woman aged 50 to 60 in good health.

The V call is TRBV19, the J call TRBJ2-1; the TCRdb call, TRBD2, lacks DNA for checking. The CDR3 contains 17 residues. CDR1 is LNHDA and CDR2 is SQIVND in the germline V gene (reference sequence). CDR3 sequence reads: CASRGYRPGLAFDEQFF.

This rearrangement joins TRBV20-1 to TRBJ1-1; the TCRdb call, TRBD1, lacks DNA for checking. This CDR3 has 15 residues. Per the germline V gene, CDR1 is DFQATT and CDR2 is SNEGSKA (reference sequence). CDR3 loop: CSASRPGTGGAEAFF.

The chain employs TRBV4-1 and TRBJ1-2; the D gene TCRdb calls, TRBD1, cannot be checked with no DNA. The germline V gene has CDR1 MGHRA and CDR2 YSYEKL. The CDR3 spans 15 residues. The CDR3 reads CASSQQSRGSDGYTF.

The chain carries TRBV5-1 and TRBJ2-7. The CDR3 is 15 amino acids. Per germline, CDR1 SGHRS and CDR2 YFSETQ. CDR3 protein: CASSHYSGFSYEQYF.

This chain links TRBV6-5 with TRBJ1-2. The CDR3 length is 15 residues. The germline gives CDR1 MNHEY, CDR2 SVGAGI. CDR3 amino acids: CASSPSWEVLYGYTF.

The V call is TRBV24-1, the J call TRBJ2-1. Germline loops: CDR1 KGHDR, CDR2 SFDVKD. The CDR3 spans 13 residues. CDR3 sequence: CATSFGWKDEQFF.

The V and J genes are TRBV12-3 or TRBV12-4 and TRBJ2-5; the TCRdb call, TRBD1, lacks DNA for checking. CDR3 size: 12 residues. This chain's CDR3 is CASSPQSAAQYF.

The chain couples TRBV27 to TRBJ2-6. This CDR3 spans 15 amino acids. Germline CDR1 reads MNHEY; CDR2 reads SMNVEV (reference sequence). CDR3 amino acids: CASSSRGLGANVLTF.

CDR3 sequence: CASSLYNTGELFF. The rearrangement joins TRBV5-5 to TRBJ2-2. This CDR3 has 13 amino acids. The germline V gene encodes CDR1 SGHKS and CDR2 YYEKEE (reference sequence).

This chain links TRBV30 with TRBJ2-2. Germline CDR1 is GTSNPN and CDR2 is SVGIG (reference sequence). The CDR3 has 12 residues. CDR3 residues: CAWSVGPGELFF.

The chain combines TRBV3-1 with TRBJ2-3; TCRdb outputs TRBD1, but without DNA this stays unchecked. There are 13 residues in the CDR3. The V gene's germline CDR1 is LGHDT and CDR2 YNNKEL (reference sequence). CDR3 in amino acids: CASSQPPGQGEYF.

The V and J genes are TRBV12-3 or TRBV12-4 and TRBJ2-7; lacking DNA, the TRBD2 call made by TCRdb goes unchecked. This CDR3 is built from 19 residues. The CDR3 sequence: CASSTARTSGRIGFYEQYF.

V is TRBV5-1 and J is TRBJ1-1; TCRdb designates TRBD1, a call that cannot be tested without DNA. The CDR3 is 16 residues long. CDR1 is SGHRS, CDR2 YFSETQ, per germline. The CDR3 sequence is CASSLDSGLRGTEAFF. Complete variable domain (other parts from reference TRBV5-1 and TRBJ1-1): KAGVTQTPRYLIKTRGQQVTLSCSPISGHRSVSWYQQTPGQGLQFLFEYFSETQRNKGNFPGRFSGRQFSNSRSEMNVSTLELGDSALYLCASSLDSGLRGTEAFFGQGTRLTVV.

J is TRBJ2-7 and V is TRBV11-3; TCRdb indicates TRBD2, and absent DNA this call remains unverified. The CDR3 has 15 amino acids. Germline V gives CDR1 SGHNT, CDR2 YENEEA. CDR3 protein: CASSGRTGPSYEQYF.

This chain joins TRBV6-5 and TRBJ2-1; TCRdb's assignment of TRBD1 cannot be checked, as there is no DNA. The CDR3 contains 16 residues. Germline assignment: CDR1 MNHEY and CDR2 SVGAGI. The CDR3 reads CASSYGQGESYNEQFF.

The chain joins TRBV12-3 or TRBV12-4 to TRBJ2-3; TCRdb indicates TRBD1, and absent DNA this call remains unverified. There are 13 residues in the CDR3. The chain's CDR3 is CASVRGSTDTQYF.

The genes are TRBV6-6 and TRBJ1-1; TCRdb designates TRBD1, a call that cannot be tested without DNA. CDR1 and CDR2 (germline): MNHNY, SVGAGI (reference sequence). The CDR3 consists of 13 residues. The CDR3 loop reads CASSQRDSLEAFF.

The V gene is TRBV4-1, the J gene TRBJ2-1; TCRdb's D call of TRBD2 is untestable without DNA. CDR1 and CDR2 (germline): MGHRA, YSYEKL. This CDR3 has 15 residues. CDR3 in amino acids: CASSQETQRERGQFF.

The chain carries TRBV27 and TRBJ2-7; TCRdb lists TRBD2, though no DNA is available to test this call. Germline V CDR1 and CDR2: MNHEY, SMNVEV (reference sequence). The length of the CDR3 is 12 residues. The CDR3 sequence: CASMRDSYEQYF.

CDR3 in amino acids: CASSSPGTSSEQYF. The V gene is TRBV4-1, the J gene TRBJ2-7; as DNA is missing, the TRBD2 call by TCRdb cannot be tested. Per germline, CDR1 MGHRA and CDR2 YSYEKL. The CDR3 is 14 residues long.

The chain links TRBV5-1 to TRBJ1-5; TCRdb reports TRBD1, a call that lacks DNA to check it against. CDR1 is SGHRS and CDR2 is YFSETQ in the germline V gene. This CDR3 contains 13 residues. The CDR3 reads CASSLGGEQPQHF.

The rearrangement links TRBV4-1 to TRBJ2-1; without DNA, the TCRdb call of TRBD2 cannot be checked. The CDR3 loop spans 17 amino acids. Per germline, CDR1 MGHRA and CDR2 YSYEKL. This chain's CDR3 is CASRPEPSGSLYNEQFF.